Included here is one TCR beta chain sequence, with context. This entry comes from a study of T cell changes during pregnancy in multiple sclerosis. Only in-frame clones appear in the TCRdb table, and some are missing; sequencing was by immunoSEQ multiplex PCR. Of 60,000 to 85,000 clones in the sample, approximately 91% are singletons; the top ten hold around 1.4%. With 4 bases clipped from V and 0 bases from J, the junction kept 11 bases outside the gene matches. CDR1 is LNHDA, CDR2 SQIVND, per germline (reference sequence). The CDR3 length is 18 residues. This chain uses TRBV19 with TRBJ1-5; 8 bases are a match to TRBD1. The source material was peripheral blood, sampled in the second trimester of pregnancy. The TCR sequence derives from a female donor with multiple sclerosis, enrolled in a pregnancy study. Here the CDR3 DNA reads TGTGCCAGTAGTAAACAGGGGGGTAGCTTTTCTAGCAATCAGCCCCAGCATTTT. This gives the protein CASSKQGGSFSSNQPQHF. The full variable domain, its missing parts supplied by reference TRBV19 and TRBJ1-5, is DGGITQSPKYLFRKEGQNVTLSCEQNLNHDAMYWYRQDPGQGLRLIYYSQIVNDFQKGDIAEGYSVSREKKESFPLTVTSAQKNPTAFYLCASSKQGGSFSSNQPQHFGDGTRLSIL.